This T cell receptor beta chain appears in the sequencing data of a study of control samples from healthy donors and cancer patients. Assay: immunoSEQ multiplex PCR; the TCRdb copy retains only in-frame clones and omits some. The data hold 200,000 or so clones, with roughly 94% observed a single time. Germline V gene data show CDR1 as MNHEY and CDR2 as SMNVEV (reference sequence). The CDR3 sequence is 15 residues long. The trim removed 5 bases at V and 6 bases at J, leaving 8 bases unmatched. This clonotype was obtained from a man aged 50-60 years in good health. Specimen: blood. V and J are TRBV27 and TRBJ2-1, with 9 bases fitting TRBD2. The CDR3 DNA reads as TGTGCCAGCAGTATTTCTAGCGGGGCCATCAATGAGCAGTTCTTC. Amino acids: CASSISSGAINEQFF.